The clone carrying this T cell receptor (beta chain) has just a few counts. Its cognate antigen is unknown. Stated treatment: roughly 11-day PBMC culture with coronavirus spike peptide pools or control peptides (ViraFEST assay). Every well contained around 2 million PBMCs, which were grown with approximately 9.6 IU/ml IL-2 and 10 ug/ml peptide pools. Negative selection purified CD4+ T cells after about 11 days of culture. The sample is drawn from a study of vaccination and CD4 T cells after COVID-19. Notes on the study in general: Convalescent patients' vaccine-specific clones were spike mono-reactive in 304 of 307 cases.

An Oncomine TCR Beta short-read assay was used to sequence the DNA from cultured CD4+ T cells. TCRdb independently ran MiXCR on the PCR reads; one entry per CDR3 protein. Of 15,000 or so distinct CDR3 sequences listed, approximately 50% were seen once; the top ten hold around 30%. The CDR3 runs to 14 residues. Germline V CDR1 and CDR2: SEHNR, FQNEAQ (reference sequence). V was shortened by 8 bases and J by 8 bases, with 16 bases between the two germline ends. The TCR sequence derives from a human donor with COVID-19. This chain joins TRBV7-9 and TRBJ1-6; no firm D call. This specimen consisted of cultured CD4+ T cells from blood, obtained after SARS-CoV-2 vaccination. CDR3 sequence reads: CASGTHGVDSPLHF. The CDR3 coding sequence is TGTGCCAGCGGAACCCACGGGGTCGATTCACCCCTCCACTTT.